This TCR beta chain derives from a study of blood T cells in healthy people across ages. A second PCR, run for about 6 to 11 cycles, used a sample-barcoded 5' primer plus a J-beta primer mix. TCRdb reprocessed the 5' RACE reads via MiXCR and lists one record per CDR3 protein. The sample shows hundreds of thousands of distinct CDR3 sequences, 40% to 65% of them seen only once. The V and J ends lost 4 bases and 5 bases, in that order; junction bases with no gene match: 7. Per the germline V gene, CDR1 is LGHDT and CDR2 is YNNKEL (reference sequence). CDR3 size: 15 residues. This clonotype was seen a handful of times.

Source material: blood. This receptor was obtained from a woman over 75 in good health. The chain employs TRBV3-1 and TRBJ2-1, with 8 bases matching TRBD2. DNA of the CDR3: TGTGCCAGCAGCCTACTGACTAGCGCCCACAATGAGCAGTTCTTC. Protein product: CASSLLTSAHNEQFF.